This T cell receptor (beta chain) was captured by sequencing in a study of T cells in localized non-small cell lung cancer. Clones were read by immunoSEQ multiplex PCR, and TCRdb kept only the in-frame ones, dropping some. In the table there are some 29,000 clones, around 90% of which are singletons. This CDR3 is 14 amino acids long. This sample comprised peripheral blood, obtained before any cancer treatment. This TCR was recovered from a woman aged 18 to 55 with stage I lung adenocarcinoma. This chain joins TRBV21-1 and TRBJ1-1. TRBV21-1 corresponds to a pseudogene. Here the CDR3 reads CASTPRGGSTEAFF. The DNA of the CDR3 is TGTGCCAGCACCCCAAGGGGGGGGAGCACTGAAGCTTTCTTT.